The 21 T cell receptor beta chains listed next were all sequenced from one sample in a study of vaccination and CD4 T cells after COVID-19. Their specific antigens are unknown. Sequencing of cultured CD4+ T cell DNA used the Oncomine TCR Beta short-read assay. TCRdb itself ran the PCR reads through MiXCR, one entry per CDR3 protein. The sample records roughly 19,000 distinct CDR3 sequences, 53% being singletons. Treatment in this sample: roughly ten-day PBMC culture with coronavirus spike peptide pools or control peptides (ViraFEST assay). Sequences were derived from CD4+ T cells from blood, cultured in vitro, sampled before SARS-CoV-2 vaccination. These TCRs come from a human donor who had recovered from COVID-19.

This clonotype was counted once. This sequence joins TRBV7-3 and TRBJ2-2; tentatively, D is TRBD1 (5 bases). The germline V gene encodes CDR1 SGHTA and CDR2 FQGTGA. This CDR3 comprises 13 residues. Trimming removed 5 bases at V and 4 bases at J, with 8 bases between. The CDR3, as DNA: TGTGCCAGCAGCAGACAGCCCACCGGGGAGCTGTTTTTT. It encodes CASSRQPTGELFF.

CDR3 sequence (DNA): TGCAGTGCTGAAGACCGGGGTACACAAGTAGGGGGGCAGTATTTT. This translates into CSAEDRGTQVGGQYF. The chain joins TRBV20-1 to TRBJ2-3; perhaps TRBD1 as D (6 bases). V gave up 5 bases and J gave up 11 bases, with 26 bases separating them. Per the germline V gene, CDR1 is DFQATT and CDR2 is SNEGSKA (reference sequence). The CDR3 totals 15 residues.

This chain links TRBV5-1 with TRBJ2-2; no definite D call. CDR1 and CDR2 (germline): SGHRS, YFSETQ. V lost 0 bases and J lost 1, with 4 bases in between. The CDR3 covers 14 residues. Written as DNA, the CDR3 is TGCGCCAGCAGCTTGGTACTGAACACCGGGGAGCTGTTTTTT. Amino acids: CASSLVLNTGELFF.

CDR3 coding DNA: TGCAGTGCTAGAGATCGGACTAGCGGACCAGGGTCCTCCTACAATGAGCAGTTCTTC. Protein product: CSARDRTSGPGSSYNEQFF. This chain joins TRBV20-1 and TRBJ2-1, with 10 positions matching TRBD2. J lost 0 bases, V lost 0 bases, and 11 bases had no gene match. CDR3 length: 19 residues. Germline V gene data show CDR1 as DFQATT and CDR2 as SNEGSKA (reference sequence).

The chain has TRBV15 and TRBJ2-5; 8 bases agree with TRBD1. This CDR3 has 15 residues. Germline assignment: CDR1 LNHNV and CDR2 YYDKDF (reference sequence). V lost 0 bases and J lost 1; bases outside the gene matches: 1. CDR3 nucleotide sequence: TGTGCCACCAGCAGAGACGACAGGGGCCAAGAGACCCAGTACTTC. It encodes CATSRDDRGQETQYF.

As DNA, the CDR3 is TGCAGTGCTAAAGACAATTGGAGCAATCAGCCCCAGCATTTT. It yields the protein CSAKDNWSNQPQHF. The chain recombines TRBV20-1 with TRBJ1-5; no clear D. The V and J ends lost 4 bases and 1 base respectively, with 11 bases between them. This CDR3 is built from 14 residues. The germline V gene has CDR1 DFQATT and CDR2 SNEGSKA (reference sequence).

The CDR3 loop reads CAWSWTGSYEQYF. The CDR3 coding sequence is TGTGCCTGGAGTTGGACAGGCTCCTACGAGCAGTACTTC. V usage is TRBV30 and J usage is TRBJ2-7, with TRBD1 identical over 7 bases. This CDR3 has 13 amino acids. Per the germline V gene, CDR1 is GTSNPN and CDR2 is SVGIG (reference sequence). V lost 2 bases, J lost 0 bases, and 1 base stayed unmatched.

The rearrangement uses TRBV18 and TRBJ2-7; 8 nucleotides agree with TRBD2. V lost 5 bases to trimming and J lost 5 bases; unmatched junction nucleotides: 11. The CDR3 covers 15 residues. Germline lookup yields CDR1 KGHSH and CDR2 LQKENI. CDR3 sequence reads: CASSTPTREGHEQYF. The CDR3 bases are TGTGCCAGCTCAACCCCTACTCGGGAGGGACACGAGCAGTACTTC.

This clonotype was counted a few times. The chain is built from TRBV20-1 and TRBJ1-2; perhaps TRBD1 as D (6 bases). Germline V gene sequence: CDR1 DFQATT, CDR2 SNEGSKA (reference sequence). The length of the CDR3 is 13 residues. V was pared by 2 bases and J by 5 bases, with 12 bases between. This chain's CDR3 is CSARRTGNYGYTF. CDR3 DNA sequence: TGCAGTGCTAGAAGAACAGGGAATTATGGCTACACCTTC.

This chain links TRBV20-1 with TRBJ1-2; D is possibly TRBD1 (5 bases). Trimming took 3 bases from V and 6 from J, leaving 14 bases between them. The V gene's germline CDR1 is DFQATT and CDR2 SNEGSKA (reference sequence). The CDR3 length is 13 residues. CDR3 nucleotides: TGCAGTGCTAGTGGGAAGGGGCGGGATGGCTACACCTTC. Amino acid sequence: CSASGKGRDGYTF.

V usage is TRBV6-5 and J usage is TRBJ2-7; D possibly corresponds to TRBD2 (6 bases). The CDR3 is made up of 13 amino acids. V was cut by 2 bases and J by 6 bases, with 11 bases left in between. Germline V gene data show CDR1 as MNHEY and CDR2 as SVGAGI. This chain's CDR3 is CASSYPGLLEQYF. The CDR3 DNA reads TGTGCCAGCAGTTACCCGGGACTTCTCGAGCAGTACTTC.

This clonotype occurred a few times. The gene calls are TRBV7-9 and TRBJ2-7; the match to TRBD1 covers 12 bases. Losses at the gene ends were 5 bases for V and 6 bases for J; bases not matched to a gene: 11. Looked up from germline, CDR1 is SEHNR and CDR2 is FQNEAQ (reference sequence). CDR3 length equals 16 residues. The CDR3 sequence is CASSARQGTGGLEQYF. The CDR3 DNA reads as TGTGCCAGCAGCGCCAGACAAGGGACAGGGGGCCTCGAGCAGTACTTC.

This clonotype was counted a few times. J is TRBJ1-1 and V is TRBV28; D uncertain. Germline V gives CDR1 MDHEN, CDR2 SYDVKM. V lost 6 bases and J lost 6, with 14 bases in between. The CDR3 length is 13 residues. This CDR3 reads CASRLQEWAEAFF. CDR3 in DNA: TGTGCCAGCAGGTTGCAGGAGTGGGCTGAAGCTTTCTTT.

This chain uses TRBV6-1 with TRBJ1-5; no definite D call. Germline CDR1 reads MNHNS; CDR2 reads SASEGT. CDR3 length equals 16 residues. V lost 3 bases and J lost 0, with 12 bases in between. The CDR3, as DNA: TGTGCCAGCAGTGATTTTTACAGCAATAGCAATCAGCCCCAGCATTTT. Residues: CASSDFYSNSNQPQHF.

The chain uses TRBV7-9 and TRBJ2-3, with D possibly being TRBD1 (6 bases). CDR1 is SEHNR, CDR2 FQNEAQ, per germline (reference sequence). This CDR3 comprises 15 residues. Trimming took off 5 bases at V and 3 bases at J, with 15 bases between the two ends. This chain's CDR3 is CASSPRGLGTDTQYF. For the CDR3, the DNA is TGTGCCAGCAGCCCCAGGGGCCTCGGGACAGATACGCAGTATTTT.

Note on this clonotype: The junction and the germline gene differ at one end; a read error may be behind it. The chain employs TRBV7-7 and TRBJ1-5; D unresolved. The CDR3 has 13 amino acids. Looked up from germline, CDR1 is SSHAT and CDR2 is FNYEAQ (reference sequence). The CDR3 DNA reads TGTGCTAGCAGCTTATCCAGCAATCAGCCCCAGCATTTT. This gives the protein CASSLSSNQPQHF.

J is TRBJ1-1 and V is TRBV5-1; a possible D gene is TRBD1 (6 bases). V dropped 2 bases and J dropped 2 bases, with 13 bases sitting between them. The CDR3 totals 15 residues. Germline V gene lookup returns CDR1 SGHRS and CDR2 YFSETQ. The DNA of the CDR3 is TGCGCCAGCAGCTTTATATCAGGGGCAAACACTGAAGCTTTCTTT. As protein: CASSFISGANTEAFF.

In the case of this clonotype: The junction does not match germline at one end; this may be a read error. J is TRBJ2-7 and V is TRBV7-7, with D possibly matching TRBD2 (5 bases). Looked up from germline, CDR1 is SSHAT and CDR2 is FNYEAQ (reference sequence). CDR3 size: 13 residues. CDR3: CASSLVRGYEQYF. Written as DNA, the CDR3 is TGTGCTAGCAGCTTAGTGAGAGGGTACGAGCAGTACTTC.

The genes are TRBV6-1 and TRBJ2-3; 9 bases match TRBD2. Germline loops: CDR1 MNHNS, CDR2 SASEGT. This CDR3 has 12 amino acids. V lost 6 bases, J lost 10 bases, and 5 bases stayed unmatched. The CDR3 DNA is TGTGCCAGCAGCCCAGCGGGAGGTGCGCAGTATTTT. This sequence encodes CASSPAGGAQYF.

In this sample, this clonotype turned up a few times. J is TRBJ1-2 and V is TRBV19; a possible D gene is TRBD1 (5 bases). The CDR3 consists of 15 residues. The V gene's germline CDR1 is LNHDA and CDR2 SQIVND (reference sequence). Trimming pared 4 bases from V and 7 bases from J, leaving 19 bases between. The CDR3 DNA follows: TGTGCCAGTAGTACCTCGTCCGGGGCTCGACGTGGCTACACCTTC. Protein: CASSTSSGARRGYTF.

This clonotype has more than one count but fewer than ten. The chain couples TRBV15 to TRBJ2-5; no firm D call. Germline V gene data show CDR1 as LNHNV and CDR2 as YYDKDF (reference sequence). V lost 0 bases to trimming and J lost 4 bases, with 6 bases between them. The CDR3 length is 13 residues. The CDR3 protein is CATSRDLIETQYF. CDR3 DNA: TGTGCCACCAGCAGAGACCTTATAGAGACCCAGTACTTC.